This entry concerns a single T cell receptor (beta chain). Its antigen target is currently unknown. There are no base qualities to consult, and no much larger clone falls within one base. The source of the sample is a study of blood T cell repertoires in COVID-19 (TCRdb year 2020). Turning to the overall study: The collaborator samples originated in the United States, Italy and Spain and spanned the acute and convalescent phases of COVID-19. The prospective study material was composed of cDNA or gDNA derived from T cells, B-cell-depleted T cells, or PBMCs. The repertoires were made available in a free public database intended to serve as a resource for research on the immune response to SARS-CoV-2. Samples came from the ongoing ImmuneRACE study (first 160 participants) plus 1,254 subjects from 6 global collaborators. Where available, HLA class I and class II types were taken from metadata supplied by the sample provider and were not determined by assay-based typing. Subjects who had been exposed to COVID-19, were actively infected with it, or had recovered from it provided the deeply sampled blood TCRbeta repertoires that made up the dataset. The sample metadata nearly always contained a de-identified subject ID, COVID-19 status, age in years and sex. General conclusions and limits of the study: Clinical and demographic metadata were provided uncurated, with the amount varying by source and participant.

From V the trimming removes 5 bases and from J it removes 4 bases, while the gene matches leave 9 bases of the junction unaccounted for. Based on the germline V gene, the CDR1 and CDR2 sequences are SGHVS and FNYEAQ. The CDR3 runs 17 amino acids, cysteine and phenylalanine included. Here the CDR3 DNA is all that survives: 51 bases in frame from base 1. Whole blood was collected in K2EDTA tubes by collaborating institutions according to the institutions' own protocols. Collaborator samples were shipped for TCRbeta analysis as frozen whole blood, isolated PBMCs, or DNA extracted from either sample type. TCRbeta CDR3 regions were amplified from genomic DNA by means of the immunoSEQ Assay, a bias-controlled multiplex PCR. The original pipeline was this. The number of nucleated cells in each sample was estimated by amplification of reference gene primers within the assay. Sequence reads were collapsed and filtered to measure the absolute abundance of every unique TCRbeta CDR3 rearrangement. For each sample, productive Simpson clonality was calculated by taking the square root of Simpson's diversity index across productive rearrangements. The table comes from immuneACCESS by way of TCRdb, which keeps in-frame sequences with V and J called. Part of the clones is missing from these tables; in studies checked, under half for an unresolved V gene and the rest for unknown reasons. That table gives V, J and clone size, and the DNA gave D and trimming. This sample lists 95,000 to 100,000 clones; around 87% were detected once. Clones ranked in the top ten supply around 10% of the sample.

Rearrangement joined TRBV7-6 to TRBJ2-1; 12 of the junction bases match TRBD2. This receptor was identified in a woman younger than 45 with acute or convalescent COVID-19. Sequences were obtained from peripheral blood. For the CDR3, the sequence is CASSPLTSGGAYNEQFF. The nucleotide sequence reads as follows: TGTGCCAGCAGCCCCTTGACTAGCGGGGGAGCTTACAATGAGCAGTTCTTC.